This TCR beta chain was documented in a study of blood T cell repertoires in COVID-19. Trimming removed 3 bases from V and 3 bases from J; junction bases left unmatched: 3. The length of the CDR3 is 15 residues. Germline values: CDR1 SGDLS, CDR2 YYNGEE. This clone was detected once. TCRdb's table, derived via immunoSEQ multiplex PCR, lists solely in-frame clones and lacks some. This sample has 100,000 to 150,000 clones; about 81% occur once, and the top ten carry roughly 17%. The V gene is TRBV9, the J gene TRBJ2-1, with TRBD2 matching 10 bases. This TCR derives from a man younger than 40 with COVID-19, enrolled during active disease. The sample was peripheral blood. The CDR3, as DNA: TGTGCCAGCAGCGGGGCTAGCGGGAGCTACAATGAGCAGTTCTTC. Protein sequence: CASSGASGSYNEQFF. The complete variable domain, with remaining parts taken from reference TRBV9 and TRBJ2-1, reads DSGVTQTPKHLITATGQRVTLRCSPRSGDLSVYWYQQSLDQGLQFLIQYYNGEERAKGNILERFSAQQFPDLHSELNLSSLELGDSALYFCASSGASGSYNEQFFGPGTRLTVL.